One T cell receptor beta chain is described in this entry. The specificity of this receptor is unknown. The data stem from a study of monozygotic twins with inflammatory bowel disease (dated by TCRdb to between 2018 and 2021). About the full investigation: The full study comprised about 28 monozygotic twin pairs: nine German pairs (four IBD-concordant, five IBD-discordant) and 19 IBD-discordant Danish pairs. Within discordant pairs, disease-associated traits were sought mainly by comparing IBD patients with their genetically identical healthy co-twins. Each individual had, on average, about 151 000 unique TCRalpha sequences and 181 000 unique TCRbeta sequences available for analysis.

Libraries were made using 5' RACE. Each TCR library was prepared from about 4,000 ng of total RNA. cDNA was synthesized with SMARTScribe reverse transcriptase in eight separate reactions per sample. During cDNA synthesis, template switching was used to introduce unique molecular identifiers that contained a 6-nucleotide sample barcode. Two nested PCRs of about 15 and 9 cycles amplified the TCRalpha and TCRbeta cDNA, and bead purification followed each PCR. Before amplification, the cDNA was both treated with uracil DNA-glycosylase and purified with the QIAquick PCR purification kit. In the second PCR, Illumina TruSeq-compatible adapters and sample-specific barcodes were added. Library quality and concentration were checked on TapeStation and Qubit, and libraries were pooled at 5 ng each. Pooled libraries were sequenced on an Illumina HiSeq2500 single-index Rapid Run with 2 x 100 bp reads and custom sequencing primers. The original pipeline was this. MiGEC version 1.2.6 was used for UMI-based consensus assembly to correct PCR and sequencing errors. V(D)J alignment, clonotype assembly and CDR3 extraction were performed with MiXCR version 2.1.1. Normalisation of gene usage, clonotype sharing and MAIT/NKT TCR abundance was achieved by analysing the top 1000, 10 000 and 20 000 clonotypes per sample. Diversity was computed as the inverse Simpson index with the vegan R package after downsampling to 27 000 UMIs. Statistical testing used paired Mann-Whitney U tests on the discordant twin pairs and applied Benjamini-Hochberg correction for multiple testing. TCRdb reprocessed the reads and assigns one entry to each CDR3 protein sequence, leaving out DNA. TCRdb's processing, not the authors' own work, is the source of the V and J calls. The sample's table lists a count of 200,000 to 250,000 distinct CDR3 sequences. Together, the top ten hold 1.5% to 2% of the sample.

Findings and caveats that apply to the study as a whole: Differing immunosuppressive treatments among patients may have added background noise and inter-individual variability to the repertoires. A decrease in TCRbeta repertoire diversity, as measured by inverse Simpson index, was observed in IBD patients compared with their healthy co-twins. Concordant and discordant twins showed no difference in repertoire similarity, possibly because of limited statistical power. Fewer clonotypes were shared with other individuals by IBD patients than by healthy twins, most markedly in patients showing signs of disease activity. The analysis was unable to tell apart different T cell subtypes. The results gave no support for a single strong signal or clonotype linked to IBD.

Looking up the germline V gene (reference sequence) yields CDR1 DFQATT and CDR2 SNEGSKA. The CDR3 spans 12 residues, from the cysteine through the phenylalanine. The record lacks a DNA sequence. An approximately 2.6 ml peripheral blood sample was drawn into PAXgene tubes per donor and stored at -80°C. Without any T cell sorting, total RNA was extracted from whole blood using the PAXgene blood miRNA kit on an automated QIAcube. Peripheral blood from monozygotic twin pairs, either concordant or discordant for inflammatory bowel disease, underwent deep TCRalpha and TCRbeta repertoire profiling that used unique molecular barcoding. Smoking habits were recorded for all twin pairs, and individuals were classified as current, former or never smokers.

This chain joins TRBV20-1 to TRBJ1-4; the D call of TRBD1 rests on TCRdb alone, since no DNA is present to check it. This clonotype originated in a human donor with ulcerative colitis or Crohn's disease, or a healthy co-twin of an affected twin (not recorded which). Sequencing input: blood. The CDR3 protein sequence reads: CSARPGDEKLFF.